These 22 T cell receptor beta chains share one sample of origin, sequenced in a study of beta chain features in type 1 diabetes. Sequenced material consisted of expressed TCRB transcripts (all of the isolated RNA was reverse transcribed). Using immunoSEQ multiplex PCR, the repertoire was profiled, and TCRdb retains in-frame clones only, with some absent. The sample contains under 900,000 clones, roughly a sixth of which appear only once. The source material was naive CD4+ T cells from blood. The origin of the receptors is a woman between 18 and 29 years old in good health.

The chain combines TRBV9 with TRBJ1-5, with D possibly TRBD1 on 6 matching bases. CDR1 is SGDLS, CDR2 YYNGEE, per germline. The germline V and J ends were trimmed by 7 bases and 7 bases, with 9 bases remaining between them. The CDR3 loop spans 11 amino acids. DNA for the CDR3: TGTGCCAGCGGGGGCAGGCAGCCCCAGCATTTT. As protein: CASGGRQPQHF. Filled out from reference TRBV9 and TRBJ1-5, the complete variable domain reads DSGVTQTPKHLITATGQRVTLRCSPRSGDLSVYWYQQSLDQGLQFLIQYYNGEERAKGNILERFSAQQFPDLHSELNLSSLELGDSALYFCASGGRQPQHFGDGTRLSIL.

In this sample, this clone turned up a few times. V usage is TRBV2 and J usage is TRBJ1-5; maybe TRBD1 (6 bases). This CDR3 has 15 amino acids. Trimming removed 4 bases from V and 4 bases from J, with 14 bases in between. Per the germline V gene, CDR1 is SNHLY and CDR2 is FYNNEI. This CDR3 reads CASSGFGQKNQPQHF. The CDR3 DNA follows: TGTGCCAGCAGTGGGTTTGGACAGAAAAATCAGCCCCAGCATTTT. The full variable domain, in which reference TRBV2 and TRBJ1-5 provide the parts outside the CDR3, is EPEVTQTPSHQVTQMGQEVILRCVPISNHLYFYWYRQILGQKVEFLVSFYNNEISEKSEIFDDQFSVERPDGSNFTLKIRSTKLEDSAMYFCASSGFGQKNQPQHFGDGTRLSIL.

This clone was observed a few times. The V call is TRBV28, the J call TRBJ2-1; TRBD1 matches at 7 bases. CDR1 and CDR2 from the germline V gene are MDHEN and SYDVKM. The CDR3 length is 15 residues. The V and J ends lost 6 bases and 2 bases, in that order; junction bases with no gene match: 7. For the CDR3, the DNA is TGTGCCAGCAGACGCCACGGGACAGCCTACAATGAGCAGTTCTTC. Translated: CASRRHGTAYNEQFF. Complete variable domain (other parts from reference TRBV28 and TRBJ2-1): DVKVTQSSRYLVKRTGEKVFLECVQDMDHENMFWYRQDPGLGLRLIYFSYDVKMKEKGDIPEGYSVSREKKERFSLILESASTNQTSMYLCASRRHGTAYNEQFFGPGTRLTVL.

This clone was detected only a few times. The rearrangement uses TRBV4-2 and TRBJ1-4; 7 bases align to TRBD1. J lost 8 bases, V lost 1 base, and 7 bases had no gene match. CDR3 size: 15 residues. Germline V gene sequence: CDR1 LGHNA, CDR2 YNFKEQ. The CDR3 bases are TGTGCCAGCAGCCAAGGACAGGGCCGCGGGGAAAAACTGTTTTTT. Its protein product is CASSQGQGRGEKLFF.

This clone occurred a few times. The V gene is TRBV5-1, the J gene TRBJ2-2; D is possibly TRBD2 (5 bases). The ends were cut back, 2 bases at V and 0 bases at J, with 8 bases in the middle. The CDR3 is made up of 15 amino acids. Germline V gene lookup returns CDR1 SGHRS and CDR2 YFSETQ. CDR3 loop: CASSFSGTNTGELFF. The CDR3 coding sequence is TGCGCCAGCAGCTTCTCGGGAACGAACACCGGGGAGCTGTTTTTT.

The DNA for the CDR3 is TGCGCCAGCAGCCCGATAGCGGGAGGGACAGATACGCAGTATTTT. It translates to CASSPIAGGTDTQYF. The rearrangement links TRBV5-1 to TRBJ2-3; the match to TRBD2 covers 11 bases. The CDR3 has 15 amino acids. The J segment lost 3 bases and the V segment lost 4 bases, leaving 4 bases of the junction unmatched. From germline, CDR1 is SGHRS and CDR2 YFSETQ.

Comments on this clone: Other DNA variants within this sample encode the same CDR3. The chain recombines TRBV7-2 with TRBJ2-7, with no clear D. The V and J ends lost 1 base and 4 bases respectively, with 5 bases between them. The CDR3 runs 12 residues. Germline V CDR1 and CDR2: SGHTA, FQGNSA. The CDR3 nucleotides are TGTGCCAGCAGCTTAGTCGGATACGAGCAGTACTTC. Translated, it gives CASSLVGYEQYF.

The chain joins TRBV28 to TRBJ2-7; TRBD2 aligns across 9 bases. The trim removed 4 bases at V and 0 bases at J, leaving 1 base unmatched. Germline V gene lookup returns CDR1 MDHEN and CDR2 SYDVKM. The length of the CDR3 is 14 residues. The CDR3 region is CASSSSGVSYEQYF. The CDR3 nucleotides are TGTGCCAGCAGTTCTAGCGGGGTCTCCTACGAGCAGTACTTC.

The CDR3 nucleotides are TGTGCCAGCAGTTCCGTGGGGTACTTGAACACTGAAGCTTTCTTT. As protein: CASSSVGYLNTEAFF. The chain uses TRBV28 and TRBJ1-1, with unresolved D. V lost 4 bases and J 0 bases, leaving 12 bases between the germline ends. This CDR3 is built from 15 residues. The V gene's germline CDR1 is MDHEN and CDR2 SYDVKM.

This chain connects TRBV6-5 to TRBJ1-1; D gene unclear. This CDR3 has 15 residues. Germline values: CDR1 MNHEY, CDR2 SVGAGI. V was clipped by 7 bases and J by 0 bases, with 15 bases between them. The CDR3 DNA reads as TGTGCCAGCAAAATCACGAGTTTCATGAACACTGAAGCTTTCTTT. Its protein is CASKITSFMNTEAFF.

This clone was counted only a few times. V is TRBV18 and J is TRBJ2-7, with 8 bases identical to TRBD2. The CDR3 is made up of 14 amino acids. The junction had 9 bases not matched to a gene; V was cut back by 2 bases and J by 9 bases. From germline, CDR1 is KGHSH and CDR2 LQKENI. The DNA of the CDR3 is TGTGCCAGCTCACCAGTGGTAGACGGGAGGGTGCAGTACTTC. It translates to CASSPVVDGRVQYF.

About this clone: The same CDR3 also results from other DNA sequences found in this sample. This sequence joins TRBV28 and TRBJ2-1, with unresolved D. The V end lost 2 bases, the J end lost 3 bases, and 5 bases lay between the germline ends. Germline V gene lookup returns CDR1 MDHEN and CDR2 SYDVKM. The CDR3 length is 13 residues. CDR3 sequence: CASSLGYYNEQFF. CDR3 coding DNA: TGTGCCAGCAGTTTAGGCTACTACAATGAGCAGTTCTTC.

This clone came up once. Other nucleotide sequences from this sample produce the same CDR3. The chain has TRBV7-2 and TRBJ2-5; 9 bases fit TRBD1. The CDR3 sequence is 14 residues long. Germline V gene lookup returns CDR1 SGHTA and CDR2 FQGNSA. The junction had 5 bases not matched to a gene; V was cut back by 5 bases and J by 4 bases. The CDR3 DNA is TGTGCCAGCAGCCCCCGGACAGGGGTAGAGACCCAGTACTTC. This codes for CASSPRTGVETQYF.

In this sample, this clone turned up a few times. The V and J genes are TRBV11-2 and TRBJ2-1, with D possibly TRBD1 on 6 matching bases. CDR3 length: 14 amino acids. The V end lost 5 bases, the J end lost 6 bases, and 14 bases lay between the germline ends. In germline, CDR1 is SGHAT, CDR2 FQNNGV. The CDR3 sequence: CASSADRTANEQFF. The CDR3 DNA follows: TGTGCCAGCAGCGCCGATAGGACAGCCAATGAGCAGTTCTTC.

This clone has only a few counts. The V gene is TRBV7-9, the J gene TRBJ2-3; 7 bases line up with TRBD1. This CDR3 has 15 residues. Germline-derived CDR1 and CDR2 are SEHNR and FQNEAQ (reference sequence). Trimming took 7 bases from V and 0 from J; bases not matched to a gene: 7. CDR3 in amino acids: CASTNDRVSTDTQYF. In nucleotides, the CDR3 is TGTGCCAGCACCAACGACAGGGTTAGCACAGATACGCAGTATTTT. The full variable domain, completed using reference TRBV7-9 and TRBJ2-3, is DTGVSQNPRHKITKRGQNVTFRCDPISEHNRLYWYRQTLGQGPEFLTYFQNEAQLEKSRLLSDRFSAERPKGSFSTLEIQRTEQGDSAMYLCASTNDRVSTDTQYFGPGTRLTVL.

Regarding this clone: Other DNA sequences in the sample encode the same CDR3. The chain is built from TRBV18 and TRBJ1-2, with 10 bases identical to TRBD1. In germline, CDR1 is KGHSH, CDR2 LQKENI. The CDR3 is 14 amino acids. Unmatched junction bases numbered 2, after V lost 4 bases and J lost 3 bases. The CDR3 DNA is TGTGCCAGCTCACTCGGGACAGGGGACTATGGCTACACCTTC. The encoded protein is CASSLGTGDYGYTF.

This clone was observed a handful of times. This sample includes further DNA sequences coding for the same CDR3. The CDR3: CASSEYARYEQYF. DNA for the CDR3: TGTGCCAGCAGTGAATACGCCCGCTACGAGCAGTACTTC. The chain uses TRBV25-1 and TRBJ2-7; the D is unclear. Trimming removed 0 bases from V and 3 bases from J, with 6 bases in between. The length of the CDR3 is 13 residues. Germline V gene data show CDR1 as MGHDK and CDR2 as SYGVNS.

The chain links TRBV7-6 to TRBJ1-2, with unresolved D. The CDR3 is 15 amino acids. The germline gives CDR1 SGHVS, CDR2 FNYEAQ. V lost 5 bases and J lost 4, with 17 bases in between. CDR3 region: CASSPTPELSYGYTF. CDR3 sequence (DNA): TGTGCCAGCAGCCCAACTCCAGAACTGAGCTATGGCTACACCTTC.

Only a few counts were recorded for this clone. This rearrangement joins TRBV4-1 to TRBJ2-7; perhaps TRBD1 as D (6 bases). Deletions cut 0 bases from V and 5 bases from J, with 14 bases between. CDR3 length: 15 amino acids. Germline CDR1 is MGHRA and CDR2 is YSYEKL. CDR3 sequence: CASSQDFRTGNEQYF. The CDR3 DNA follows: TGCGCCAGCAGCCAAGATTTCCGAACAGGGAACGAGCAGTACTTC.

The chain couples TRBV21-1 to TRBJ2-7; the table's D call, TRBD2, was not checked against the DNA. TRBV21-1 is a listed pseudogene. The CDR3 contains 12 residues. The CDR3 loop reads CASSKGAYEQYF. The CDR3 nucleotides read TGTGCCAGCAGCAAGGGAGCGTACGAGCAGTACTTC.

Only a few counts were recorded for this clone. The chain uses TRBV11-1 and TRBJ2-7; the match to TRBD1 covers 11 bases. The CDR3 is 16 residues long. Germline CDR1 and CDR2: SGHAT and FQDESV (reference sequence). V gave up 0 bases and J gave up 3 bases; unmatched junction bases: 4. Here the CDR3 DNA reads TGTGCCAGCAGCTTAGCACCCGGGACAGGGGGCTACGAGCAGTACTTC. This translates into CASSLAPGTGGYEQYF.

The chain uses TRBV7-2 and TRBJ2-1; D is possibly TRBD2 (5 bases). Germline CDR1 reads SGHTA; CDR2 reads FQGNSA. The CDR3 contains 14 residues. V was trimmed by 1 base and J by 9 bases, leaving 13 bases between them. The CDR3 spells CASSLVASSREQFF. The DNA for the CDR3 is TGTGCCAGCAGCTTAGTGGCTAGCTCGCGTGAGCAGTTCTTC.